These 31 T cell receptor beta chains were sequenced from one sample in a study of CD8 T cells in Susac syndrome. cDNA came from about 0.51 to 1 ug RNA primed by random hexamers. One entry per CDR3 protein, called by TCRdb with MiXCR from the immunoSEQ multiplex PCR reads. The sample carries about 150,000 distinct CDR3 sequences, nearly 97% recorded once. The source material was CD8+ T cells from PBMCs. The receptors were sampled from a human donor with multiple sclerosis.

The chain has TRBV5-1 and TRBJ2-1; D is uncertain. The CDR3 is 12 amino acids. CDR1 SGHRS and CDR2 YFSETQ come from the germline V gene. The ends were cut back, 0 bases at V and 10 bases at J, with 8 bases in the middle. The CDR3 DNA reads as TGCGCCAGCAGCTTGGGAGGAGCCGAGCAGTTCTTC. The encoded protein is CASSLGGAEQFF.

This chain uses TRBV30 with TRBJ1-1; TRBD1 might be the D (6 bases). The CDR3 totals 15 residues. CDR1 is GTSNPN, CDR2 SVGIG, per germline (reference sequence). V lost 4 bases and J lost 5, with 20 bases in between. CDR3 in amino acids: CAWNVWGGAGTEAFF. DNA for the CDR3: TGTGCCTGGAACGTCTGGGGGGGCGCAGGGACTGAAGCTTTCTTT.

On this clonotype: Germline is not matched at one junction end, which may reflect a read error. The V call is TRBV29-1, the J call TRBJ2-3; no clear D. Per germline, CDR1 SQVTM and CDR2 ANQGSEA. This CDR3 region has 14 residues. Here the CDR3 reads CSAELDRATDTQYF. The CDR3 DNA reads as TGCAGCGCTGAACTGGACCGAGCCACAGATACGCAGTATTTT.

This clonotype came up once. The chain is built from TRBV5-4 and TRBJ1-2; D is perhaps TRBD1 (5 bases). Trimming took off 5 bases at V and 0 bases at J, with 17 bases between the two ends. CDR1 and CDR2 (germline): SGHNT, YYREEE (reference sequence). The CDR3 has 16 amino acids. The CDR3 region is CASSNLGGEANYGYTF. In DNA form, the CDR3 reads TGTGCCAGCAGTAACCTTGGGGGGGAAGCTAACTATGGCTACACCTTC.

The chain employs TRBV29-1 and TRBJ2-3, with TRBD2 matching 11 bases. Losses at the gene ends were 5 bases for V and 2 bases for J; bases not matched to a gene: 15. The length of the CDR3 is 18 residues. The germline gives CDR1 SQVTM, CDR2 ANQGSEA. The CDR3: CSVKSSGGSAPLTDTQYF. DNA for the CDR3: TGCAGCGTTAAATCTAGCGGGGGGTCTGCCCCTCTCACAGATACGCAGTATTTT.

V and J are TRBV6-4 and TRBJ2-3; 10 bases align to TRBD1. V trimming: 0 bases; J trimming: 4 bases; junction bases outside the gene matches: 1. This CDR3 spans 15 amino acids. The germline V gene encodes CDR1 MRHNA and CDR2 SNTAGT. The CDR3 region is CASSDSTGGADTQYF. CDR3 nucleotides: TGTGCCAGCAGTGACTCGACAGGGGGCGCAGATACGCAGTATTTT.

The chain uses TRBV13 and TRBJ2-3; D unclear. Germline V gives CDR1 PRHDT, CDR2 FYEKMQ (reference sequence). The CDR3 is made up of 10 amino acids. Trimming left V 8 bases short and J 4 bases short, with 4 bases between. The DNA for the CDR3 is TGTGCCAGCGGTCCAGATACGCAGTATTTT. Translating gives CASGPDTQYF.

V is TRBV4-1 and J is TRBJ2-7, with D uncertain. With 0 bases removed from V and 3 bases from J, the gap between germline ends came to 12 bases. The CDR3 covers 15 residues. The V gene's germline CDR1 is MGHRA and CDR2 YSYEKL. CDR3 DNA sequence: TGCGCCAGCAGCCAAGAAAGTCTACCGAGCTACGAGCAGTACGTC. Protein sequence: CASSQESLPSYEQYV.

V gene TRBV12-3 or TRBV12-4 combines with J gene TRBJ2-7; no firm D call. The ends were cut back, 4 bases at V and 4 bases at J, with 5 bases in the middle. The CDR3 spans 11 residues. The CDR3 protein is CASSYGYEQYV. The DNA for the CDR3 is TGTGCCAGCAGTTATGGGTACGAGCAGTACGTC.

J is TRBJ2-1 and V is TRBV20-1; 7 nucleotides agree with TRBD2. CDR3 length: 13 residues. V lost 6 bases and J lost 7; bases outside the gene matches: 9. Germline CDR1 reads DFQATT; CDR2 reads SNEGSKA (reference sequence). The CDR3 sequence is CSARGRGENEQFF. In DNA form, the CDR3 reads TGCAGTGCCCGTGGCCGGGGGGAGAATGAGCAGTTCTTC.

J is TRBJ1-1 and V is TRBV20-1; 11 bases agree with TRBD1. Per germline, CDR1 DFQATT and CDR2 SNEGSKA (reference sequence). Trimming took 0 bases from V and 0 from J; bases not matched to a gene: 6. The CDR3 spans 17 residues. For the CDR3, the DNA is TGCAGTGCTAGAGATGGGACAGGGGGTACCATGAACACTGAAGCTTTCTTT. It is translated as CSARDGTGGTMNTEAFF.

The genes are TRBV29-1 and TRBJ1-1; D possibly corresponds to TRBD1 (6 bases). The CDR3 contains 10 residues. Germline-derived CDR1 and CDR2 are SQVTM and ANQGSEA. Trimming took off 3 bases at V and 11 bases at J, with 10 bases between the two ends. Here the CDR3 reads CSVEWTAAFF. CDR3 coding DNA: TGCAGCGTTGAGTGGACAGCGGCTTTCTTT.

The J gene is TRBJ2-1, the V gene TRBV20-1; the D gene is possibly TRBD2 (6 bases). The germline gives CDR1 DFQATT, CDR2 SNEGSKA (reference sequence). The CDR3 is made up of 14 amino acids. The ends were cut back, 0 bases at V and 8 bases at J, with 14 bases in the middle. The CDR3 sequence: CSARDQEGWDEQFF. CDR3 DNA: TGCAGTGCTAGAGATCAGGAGGGCTGGGATGAGCAGTTCTTC.

The chain is built from TRBV27 and TRBJ1-1; 7 bases align to TRBD1. After removal of 2 bases from V and 0 bases from J, the junction contained 12 bases not matched to a gene. This CDR3 has 18 amino acids. From germline, CDR1 is MNHEY and CDR2 SMNVEV (reference sequence). The CDR3 DNA follows: TGTGCCAGCAGTTTAACGGGGCCGGGACAGATGATGAACACTGAAGCTTTCTTT. Its protein product is CASSLTGPGQMMNTEAFF.

V and J are TRBV2 and TRBJ2-7; no clear D gene. V shed 9 bases and J shed 1 base, with 10 bases lying between them. The CDR3 is 12 residues long. Germline assignment: CDR1 SNHLY and CDR2 FYNNEI. CDR3: CASSRRSYEQYF. The DNA for the CDR3 is TGTGCCAGTTCGAGACGGTCCTACGAGCAGTACTTC.

The V call is TRBV13, the J call TRBJ2-7, with TRBD2 as a possible D gene (6 bases). Germline V lookup: CDR1 PRHDT, CDR2 FYEKMQ (reference sequence). This CDR3 spans 13 amino acids. V lost 7 bases to trimming and J lost 3 bases, with 13 bases between them. CDR3 coding DNA: TGTGCCAGCACCGTTAGCGGTATCTACGAGCAGTACTTC. Amino acid sequence: CASTVSGIYEQYF.

The chain employs TRBV5-1 and TRBJ2-2, with 9 bases that match TRBD2. CDR1 and CDR2 (germline): SGHRS, YFSETQ. The V gene end was trimmed by 2 bases and the J gene end by 4 bases; junction bases not matched to a gene: 9. The CDR3 consists of 17 residues. CDR3 region: CASSFASGGGATGELFF. CDR3 in DNA: TGCGCCAGCAGCTTCGCCTCTGGCGGGGGGGCCACCGGGGAGCTGTTTTTT.

The chain combines TRBV5-6 with TRBJ2-7; D may be TRBD1 (5 bases). Trimming removed 4 bases at V and 3 bases at J, with 17 bases between. Germline V gene data show CDR1 as SGHDT and CDR2 as YYEEEE. The CDR3 has 15 amino acids. CDR3 protein: CASSDIRETLYEQYF. In DNA form, the CDR3 reads TGTGCCAGCAGCGATATCAGGGAAACCCTCTACGAGCAGTACTTC.

This clonotype has just one count. The V call is TRBV12-5, the J call TRBJ1-4; 9 positions agree with TRBD1. Losses at the gene ends were 7 bases for V and 6 bases for J; bases not matched to a gene: 9. Per the germline V gene, CDR1 is LGHNT and CDR2 is FRNRAP. The CDR3 is made up of 15 amino acids. In DNA form, the CDR3 reads TGTGCTAGTGCCTTGACCCGGACAGGGGATGAAAAACTGTTTTTT. Its translation is CASALTRTGDEKLFF.

DNA of the CDR3: TGCAGCGTTGTATCAGGGGAAGGGGAAGCTTTCTTT. Residues: CSVVSGEGEAFF. The rearrangement uses TRBV29-1 and TRBJ1-1; D possibly corresponds to TRBD1 (6 bases). Germline lookup yields CDR1 SQVTM and CDR2 ANQGSEA. The CDR3 spans 12 residues. Between the trimmed V and J ends, which lost 4 bases and 8 bases, there was a span of 14 bases. The complete variable domain, with remaining parts taken from reference TRBV29-1 and TRBJ1-1, reads SAVISQKPSRDICQRGTSLTIQCQVDSQVTMMFWYRQQPGQSLTLIATANQGSEATYESGFVIDKFPISRPNLTFSTLTVSNMSPEDSSIYLCSVVSGEGEAFFGQGTRLTVV.

The V gene is TRBV12-3 or TRBV12-4, the J gene TRBJ2-3; the match to TRBD2 covers 11 bases. J lost 1 base, V lost 7 bases, and 13 bases had no gene match. CDR3 length: 18 residues. The CDR3 DNA reads TGTGCCAGCACCGATAGCGGGGGGGCCATCATTGGCACAGATACGCAGTATTTT. Translation gives CASTDSGGAIIGTDTQYF.

The rearrangement joins TRBV30 to TRBJ2-7, with D perhaps TRBD1 (6 bases). V lost 5 bases to trimming and J lost 6 bases, with 11 bases between them. This CDR3 spans 11 amino acids. Germline V gives CDR1 GTSNPN, CDR2 SVGIG (reference sequence). The CDR3 loop is CAWETGREQYF. CDR3 sequence (DNA): TGTGCCTGGGAAACAGGGCGCGAGCAGTACTTC.

This chain uses TRBV6-5 with TRBJ2-1; 9 bases match TRBD2. Trimming at V came to 2 bases and at J to 9 bases, leaving 8 bases not matched to a gene. The CDR3 is 15 amino acids. CDR1 and CDR2 from the germline V gene are MNHEY and SVGAGI. The CDR3 sequence is CASSYGGGARGEQFF. For the CDR3, the DNA is TGTGCCAGCAGTTACGGCGGGGGGGCTAGGGGTGAGCAGTTCTTC.

The chain is built from TRBV7-8 and TRBJ2-3; D ambiguous. Germline V gene lookup returns CDR1 SGHVS and CDR2 FQNEAQ. V was pared by 0 bases and J by 2 bases, with 6 bases between. This CDR3 has 14 amino acids. The CDR3 nucleotides read TGTGCCAGCAGCTTAGCCAGGTACACAGATACGCAGTATTTT. It translates to CASSLARYTDTQYF.

V and J are TRBV7-9 and TRBJ2-5, with D perhaps TRBD2 (6 bases). Deletions cut 7 bases from V and 5 bases from J, with 26 bases between. This CDR3 spans 17 amino acids. Germline lookup yields CDR1 SEHNR and CDR2 FQNEAQ (reference sequence). The CDR3 sequence: CASILRERAPVRETQYF. The CDR3 DNA reads as TGTGCCAGCATCCTTCGAGAGCGGGCCCCCGTCCGTGAGACCCAGTACTTC. The full variable domain, rest sourced from reference TRBV7-9 and TRBJ2-5, is DTGVSQNPRHKITKRGQNVTFRCDPISEHNRLYWYRQTLGQGPEFLTYFQNEAQLEKSRLLSDRFSAERPKGSFSTLEIQRTEQGDSAMYLCASILRERAPVRETQYFGPGTRLLVL.

The chain employs TRBV25-1 and TRBJ2-7; D call uncertain. The CDR3 runs 12 residues. The germline V and J ends were trimmed by 3 bases and 3 bases, with 6 bases remaining between them. Germline CDR1 is MGHDK and CDR2 is SYGVNS. The CDR3 protein is CASSDQSYEQYF. The CDR3 DNA reads as TGTGCCAGCAGTGACCAGAGCTACGAGCAGTACTTC.

The V gene is TRBV5-4, the J gene TRBJ2-5, with a possible D match to TRBD1 (5 bases). V was shortened by 0 bases and J by 4 bases, with 16 bases between the two germline ends. This CDR3 contains 16 residues. The germline V gene encodes CDR1 SGHNT and CDR2 YYREEE (reference sequence). The CDR3 coding sequence is TGTGCCAGCAGCTTGGATCGGCAGGGTTTCCCAGAGACCCAGTACTTC. This gives the protein CASSLDRQGFPETQYF.

The chain has TRBV29-1 and TRBJ2-5, with D tentatively TRBD2 (6 bases). There are 15 residues in the CDR3. The germline gives CDR1 SQVTM, CDR2 ANQGSEA. The ends were cut back, 0 bases at V and 1 base at J, with 12 bases in the middle. The CDR3 spells CSVEDPGTFQETQYF. The CDR3 nucleotides are TGCAGCGTTGAAGACCCCGGGACTTTCCAAGAGACCCAGTACTTC.

The chain joins TRBV20-1 to TRBJ2-1, with a tentative D call TRBD2 (5 bases). This CDR3 spans 16 amino acids. Trimming removed 3 bases at V and 0 bases at J, with 15 bases between. CDR1 and CDR2 (germline): DFQATT, SNEGSKA (reference sequence). The CDR3 region is CSARYGVMPSYNEQFF. As DNA, the CDR3 is TGCAGTGCTAGGTACGGGGTAATGCCCTCCTACAATGAGCAGTTCTTC.

The rearrangement uses TRBV5-6 and TRBJ1-4; 7 bases agree with TRBD1. The CDR3 has 13 amino acids. Germline V gene sequence: CDR1 SGHDT, CDR2 YYEEEE. The V gene end was trimmed by 4 bases and the J gene end by 8 bases; junction bases not matched to a gene: 5. CDR3 DNA: TGTGCCAGCAGCCCGAAGGGACAGGAAAAACTGTTTTTT. As protein: CASSPKGQEKLFF.

The genes are TRBV2 and TRBJ2-1; tentative D call: TRBD2 (6 bases). CDR1 and CDR2 (germline): SNHLY, FYNNEI. This CDR3 spans 15 amino acids. Trimming stripped 2 bases from V and 8 bases from J, with 16 bases between. CDR3 DNA: TGTGCCAGCAGTGAACGCCGCGGGGCGCGCTATGAGCAGTTCTTC. Translation: CASSERRGARYEQFF.